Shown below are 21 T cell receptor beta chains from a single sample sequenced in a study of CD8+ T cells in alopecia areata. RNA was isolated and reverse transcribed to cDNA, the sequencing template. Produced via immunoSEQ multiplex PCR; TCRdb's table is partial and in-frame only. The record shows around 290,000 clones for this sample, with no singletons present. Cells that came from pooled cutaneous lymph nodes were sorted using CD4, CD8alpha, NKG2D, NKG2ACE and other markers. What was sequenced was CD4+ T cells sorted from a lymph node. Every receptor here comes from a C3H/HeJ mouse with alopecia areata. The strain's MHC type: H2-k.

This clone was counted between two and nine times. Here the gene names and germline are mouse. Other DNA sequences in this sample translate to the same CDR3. The sequenced part of the CDR3 DNA is TGTGCCTGGAGTCCCAGGGGTGACACA. This gives the protein CAWSPRGDT. The entire CDR3 sequence reads CAWSPRGDTEVFF. The chain couples TRBV31 to TRBJ1-1; tentative D call: TRBD1 (6 bases). From the germline J gene comes the end of the CDR3, since the read stops 4 residues before it. V dropped 1 base and J dropped 3 bases, with 9 bases sitting between them. The CDR3 is made up of 13 amino acids. Germline assignment: CDR1 GKSSPN and CDR2 SITVG.

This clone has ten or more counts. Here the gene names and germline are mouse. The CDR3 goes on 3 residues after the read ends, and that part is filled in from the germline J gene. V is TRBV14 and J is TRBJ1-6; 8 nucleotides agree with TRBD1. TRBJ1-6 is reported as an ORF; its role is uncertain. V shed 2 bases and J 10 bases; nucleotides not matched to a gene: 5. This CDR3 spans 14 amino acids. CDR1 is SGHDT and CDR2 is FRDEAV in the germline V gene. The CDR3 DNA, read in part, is TGTGCCAGCAGTTTAGATCAGGGGGCCTCGCCC. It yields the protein CASSLDQGASP. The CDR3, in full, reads CASSLDQGASPLYF.

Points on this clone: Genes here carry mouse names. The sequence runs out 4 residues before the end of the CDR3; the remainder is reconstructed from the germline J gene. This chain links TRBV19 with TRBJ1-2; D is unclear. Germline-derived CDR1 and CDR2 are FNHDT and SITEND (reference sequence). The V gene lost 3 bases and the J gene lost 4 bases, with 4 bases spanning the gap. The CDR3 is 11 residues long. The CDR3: CASSRGSDYTF. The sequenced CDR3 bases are TGTGCCAGCAGTAGGGGCTCC.

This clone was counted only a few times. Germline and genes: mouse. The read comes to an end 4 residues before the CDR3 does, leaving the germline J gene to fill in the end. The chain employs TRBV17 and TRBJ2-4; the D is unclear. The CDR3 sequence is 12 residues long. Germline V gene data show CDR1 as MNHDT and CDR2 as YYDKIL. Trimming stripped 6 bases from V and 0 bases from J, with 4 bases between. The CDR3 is CASRSSQNTLYF. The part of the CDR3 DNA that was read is TGTGCTAGCAGGTCTAGTCAAAAC.

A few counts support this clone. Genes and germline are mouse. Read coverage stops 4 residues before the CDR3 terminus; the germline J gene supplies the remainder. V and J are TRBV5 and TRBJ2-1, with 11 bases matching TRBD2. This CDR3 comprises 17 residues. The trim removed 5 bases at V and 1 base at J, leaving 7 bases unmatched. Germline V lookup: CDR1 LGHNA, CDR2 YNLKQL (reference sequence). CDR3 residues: CASSSRLGGRNYAEQFF. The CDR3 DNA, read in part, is TGTGCCAGCAGCTCCCGACTGGGGGGGAGGAACTATGCT.

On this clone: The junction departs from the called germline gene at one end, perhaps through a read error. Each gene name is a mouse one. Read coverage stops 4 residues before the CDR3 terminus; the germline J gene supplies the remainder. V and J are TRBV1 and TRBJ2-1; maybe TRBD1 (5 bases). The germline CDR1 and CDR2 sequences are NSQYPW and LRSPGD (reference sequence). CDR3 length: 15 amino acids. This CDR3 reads CTCGALQEIYAEQFF. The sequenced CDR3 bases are TGCACCTGCGGTGCTTTACAGGAGATCTATGCT.

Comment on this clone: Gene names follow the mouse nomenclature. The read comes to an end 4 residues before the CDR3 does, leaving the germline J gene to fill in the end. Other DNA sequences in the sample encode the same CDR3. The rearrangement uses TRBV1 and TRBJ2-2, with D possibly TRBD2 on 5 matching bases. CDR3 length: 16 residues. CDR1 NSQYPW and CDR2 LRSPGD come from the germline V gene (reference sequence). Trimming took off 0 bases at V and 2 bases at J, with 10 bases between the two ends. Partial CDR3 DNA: TGCACCTGCAGTGCAGATCTGGCTGGGAACACCGGG. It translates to CTCSADLAGNTG. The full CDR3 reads CTCSADLAGNTGQLYF.

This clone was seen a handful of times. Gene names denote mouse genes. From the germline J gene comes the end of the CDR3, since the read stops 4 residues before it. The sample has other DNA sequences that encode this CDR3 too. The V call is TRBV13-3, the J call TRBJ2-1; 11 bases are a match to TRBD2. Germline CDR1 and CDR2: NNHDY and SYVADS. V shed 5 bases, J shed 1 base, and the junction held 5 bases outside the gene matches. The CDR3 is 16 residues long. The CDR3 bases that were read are TGTGCCAGCAGACCTCGGGACTGGGGGAACTATGCT. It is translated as CASRPRDWGNYA. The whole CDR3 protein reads CASRPRDWGNYAEQFF.

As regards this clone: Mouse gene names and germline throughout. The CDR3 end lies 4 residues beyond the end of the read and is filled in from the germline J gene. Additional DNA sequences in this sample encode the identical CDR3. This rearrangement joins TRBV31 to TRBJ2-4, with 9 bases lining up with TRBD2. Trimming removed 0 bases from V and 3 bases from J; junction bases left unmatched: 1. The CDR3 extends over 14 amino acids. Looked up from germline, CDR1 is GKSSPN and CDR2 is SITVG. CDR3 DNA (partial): TGTGCCTGGAGTCTAACTGGGGGGCAAAAC. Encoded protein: CAWSLTGGQN. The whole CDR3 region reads CAWSLTGGQNTLYF.

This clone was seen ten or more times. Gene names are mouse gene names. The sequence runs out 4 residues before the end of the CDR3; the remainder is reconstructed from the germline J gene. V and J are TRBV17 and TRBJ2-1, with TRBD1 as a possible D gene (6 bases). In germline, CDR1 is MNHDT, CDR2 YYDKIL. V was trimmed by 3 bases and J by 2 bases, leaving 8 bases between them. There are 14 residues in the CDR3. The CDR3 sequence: CASSSEGDYAEQFF. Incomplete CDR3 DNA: TGTGCTAGCAGTAGCGAGGGGGACTATGCT.

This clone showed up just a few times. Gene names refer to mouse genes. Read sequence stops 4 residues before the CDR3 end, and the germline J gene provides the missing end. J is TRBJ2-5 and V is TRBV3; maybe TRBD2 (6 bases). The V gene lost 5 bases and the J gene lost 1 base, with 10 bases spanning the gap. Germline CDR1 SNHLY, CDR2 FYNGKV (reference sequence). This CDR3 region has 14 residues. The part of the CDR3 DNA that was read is TGTGCCAGCAGCCCTCGACTGGACCAAGAC. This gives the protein CASSPRLDQD. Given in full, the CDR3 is CASSPRLDQDTQYF.

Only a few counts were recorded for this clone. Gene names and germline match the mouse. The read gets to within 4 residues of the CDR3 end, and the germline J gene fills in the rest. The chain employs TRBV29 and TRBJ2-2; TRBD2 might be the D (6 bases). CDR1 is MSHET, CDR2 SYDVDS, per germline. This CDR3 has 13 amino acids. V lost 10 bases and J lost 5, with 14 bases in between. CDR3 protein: CAKPRGETGQLYF. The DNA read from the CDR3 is TGTGCTAAACCCCGGGGGGAGACCGGG.

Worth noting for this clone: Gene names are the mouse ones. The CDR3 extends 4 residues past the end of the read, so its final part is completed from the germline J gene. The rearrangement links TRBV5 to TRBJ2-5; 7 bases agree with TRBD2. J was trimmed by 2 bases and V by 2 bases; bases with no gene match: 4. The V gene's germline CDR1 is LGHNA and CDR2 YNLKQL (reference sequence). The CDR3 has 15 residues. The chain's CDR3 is CASSQQTGLQDTQYF. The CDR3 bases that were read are TGTGCCAGCAGCCAACAGACTGGGCTCCAAGAC.

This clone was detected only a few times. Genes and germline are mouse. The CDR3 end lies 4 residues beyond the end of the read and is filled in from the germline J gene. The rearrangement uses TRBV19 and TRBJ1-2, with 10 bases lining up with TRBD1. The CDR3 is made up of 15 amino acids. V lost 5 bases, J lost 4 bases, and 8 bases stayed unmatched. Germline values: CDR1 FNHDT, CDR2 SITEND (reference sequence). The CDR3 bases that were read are TGTGCCAGCAGCCCCCGACAGGGGGCTGGCTCC. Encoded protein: CASSPRQGAGS. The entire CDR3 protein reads CASSPRQGAGSDYTF.

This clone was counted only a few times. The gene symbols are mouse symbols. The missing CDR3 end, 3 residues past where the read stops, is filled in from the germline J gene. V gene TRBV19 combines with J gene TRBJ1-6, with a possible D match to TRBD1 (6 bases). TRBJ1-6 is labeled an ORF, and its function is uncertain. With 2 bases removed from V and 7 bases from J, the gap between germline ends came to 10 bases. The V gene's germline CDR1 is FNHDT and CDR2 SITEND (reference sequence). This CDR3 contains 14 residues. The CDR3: CASSMPGQNSPLYF. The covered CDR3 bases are TGTGCCAGCAGTATGCCGGGACAAAATTCGCCC.

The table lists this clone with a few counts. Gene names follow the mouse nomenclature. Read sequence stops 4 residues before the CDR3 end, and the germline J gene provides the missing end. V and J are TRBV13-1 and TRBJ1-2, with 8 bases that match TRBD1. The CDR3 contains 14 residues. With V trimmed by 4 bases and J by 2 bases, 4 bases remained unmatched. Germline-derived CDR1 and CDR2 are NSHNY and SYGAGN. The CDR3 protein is CASSQGARNSDYTF. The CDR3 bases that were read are TGTGCCAGCAGTCAGGGGGCGCGGAACTCC.

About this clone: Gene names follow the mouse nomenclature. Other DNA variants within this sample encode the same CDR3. Partial CDR3 DNA: TGCACCTGCAGTGCAGGACAAAAAGAC. Amino acids: CTCSAGQKD. The full CDR3 is CTCSAGQKDTQYF. The chain has TRBV1 and TRBJ2-5; D gene uncertain. The read terminates 4 residues before the CDR3 end, so the remaining end is supplied by the germline J gene. Germline V CDR1 and CDR2: NSQYPW, LRSPGD (reference sequence). The CDR3 covers 13 residues.

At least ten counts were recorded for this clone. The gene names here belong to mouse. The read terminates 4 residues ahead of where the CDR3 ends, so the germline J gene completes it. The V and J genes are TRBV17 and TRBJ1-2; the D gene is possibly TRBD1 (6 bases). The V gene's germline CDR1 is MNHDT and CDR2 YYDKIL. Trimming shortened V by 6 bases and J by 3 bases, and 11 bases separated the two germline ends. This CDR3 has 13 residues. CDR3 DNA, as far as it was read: TGTGCTAGCAGAAAACAGGGTTACTCC. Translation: CASRKQGYS. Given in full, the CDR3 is CASRKQGYSDYTF.

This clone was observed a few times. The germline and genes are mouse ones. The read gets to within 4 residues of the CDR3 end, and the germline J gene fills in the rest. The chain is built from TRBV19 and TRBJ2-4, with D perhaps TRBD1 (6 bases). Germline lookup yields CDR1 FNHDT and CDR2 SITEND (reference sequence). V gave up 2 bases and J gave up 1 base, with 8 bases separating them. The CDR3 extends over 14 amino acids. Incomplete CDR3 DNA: TGTGCCAGCAGTATTCGACAGGGTCAAAAC. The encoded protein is CASSIRQGQN. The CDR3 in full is CASSIRQGQNTLYF. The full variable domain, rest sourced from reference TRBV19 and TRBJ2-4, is GGIITQTPKFLIGQEGQKLTLKCQQNFNHDTMYWYRQDSGKGLRLIYYSITENDLQKGDLSEGYDASREKKSSFSLTVTSAQKNEMAVFLCASSIRQGQNTLYFGAGTRLSVL.

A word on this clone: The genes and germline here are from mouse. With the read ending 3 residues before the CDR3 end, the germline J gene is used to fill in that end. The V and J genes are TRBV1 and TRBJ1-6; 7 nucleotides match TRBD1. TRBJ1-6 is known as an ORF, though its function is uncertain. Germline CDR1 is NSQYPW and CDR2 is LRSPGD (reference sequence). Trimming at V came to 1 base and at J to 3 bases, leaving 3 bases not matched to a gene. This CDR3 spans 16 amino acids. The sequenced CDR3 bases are TGCACCTGCAGTGCAGTCAGGGGGGTCTATAATTCGCCC. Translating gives CTCSAVRGVYNSP. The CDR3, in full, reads CTCSAVRGVYNSPLYF.

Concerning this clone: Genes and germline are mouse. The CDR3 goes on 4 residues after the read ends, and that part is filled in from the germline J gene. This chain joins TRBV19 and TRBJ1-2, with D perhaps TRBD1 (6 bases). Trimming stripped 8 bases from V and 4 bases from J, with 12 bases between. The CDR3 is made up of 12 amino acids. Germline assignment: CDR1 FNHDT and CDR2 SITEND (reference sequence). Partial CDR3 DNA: TGTGCCAGACAGGGTACGGGCTCC. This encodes CARQGTGS. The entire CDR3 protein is CARQGTGSDYTF. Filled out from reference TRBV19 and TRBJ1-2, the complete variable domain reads GGIITQTPKFLIGQEGQKLTLKCQQNFNHDTMYWYRQDSGKGLRLIYYSITENDLQKGDLSEGYDASREKKSSFSLTVTSAQKNEMAVFLCARQGTGSDYTFGSGTRLLVI.